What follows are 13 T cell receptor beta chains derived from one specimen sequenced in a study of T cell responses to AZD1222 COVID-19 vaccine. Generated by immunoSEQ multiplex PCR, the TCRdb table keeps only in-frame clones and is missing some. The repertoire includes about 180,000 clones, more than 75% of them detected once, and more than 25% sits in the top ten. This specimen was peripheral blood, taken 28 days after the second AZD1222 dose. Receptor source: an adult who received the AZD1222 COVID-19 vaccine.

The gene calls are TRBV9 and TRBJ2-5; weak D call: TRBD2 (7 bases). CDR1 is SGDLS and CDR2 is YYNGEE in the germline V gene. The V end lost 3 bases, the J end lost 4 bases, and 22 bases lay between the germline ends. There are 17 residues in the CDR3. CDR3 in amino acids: CASSASWQGRVGETQYF. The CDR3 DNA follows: TGTGCCAGCAGCGCGAGCTGGCAGGGGAGGGTAGGAGAGACCCAGTACTTC. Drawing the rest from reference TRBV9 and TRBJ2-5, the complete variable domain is DSGVTQTPKHLITATGQRVTLRCSPRSGDLSVYWYQQSLDQGLQFLIQYYNGEERAKGNILERFSAQQFPDLHSELNLSSLELGDSALYFCASSASWQGRVGETQYFGPGTRLLVL.

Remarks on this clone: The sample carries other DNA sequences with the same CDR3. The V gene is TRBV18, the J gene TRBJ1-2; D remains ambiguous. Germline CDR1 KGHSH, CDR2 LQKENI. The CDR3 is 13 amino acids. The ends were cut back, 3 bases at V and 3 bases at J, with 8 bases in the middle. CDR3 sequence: CASSPREDYGYTF. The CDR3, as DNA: TGTGCCAGCTCACCGCGCGAAGACTATGGCTACACCTTC.

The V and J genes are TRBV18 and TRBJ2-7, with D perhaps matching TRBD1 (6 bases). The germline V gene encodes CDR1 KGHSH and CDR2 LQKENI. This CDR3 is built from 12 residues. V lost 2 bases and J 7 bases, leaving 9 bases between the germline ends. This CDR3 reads CASSPTQGEQYF. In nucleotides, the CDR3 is TGTGCCAGCTCACCAACCCAGGGGGAGCAGTACTTC.

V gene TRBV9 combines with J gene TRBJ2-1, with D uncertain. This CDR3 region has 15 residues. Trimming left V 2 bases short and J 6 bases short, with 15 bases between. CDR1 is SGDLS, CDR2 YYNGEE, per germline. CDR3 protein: CASSVAVVAFNEQFF. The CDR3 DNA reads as TGTGCCAGCAGCGTCGCGGTGGTCGCTTTCAATGAGCAGTTCTTC.

CDR3 sequence reads: CASSPYRGNTGELFF. The CDR3 nucleotides read TGTGCCAGCTCACCTTACAGGGGGAACACCGGGGAGCTGTTTTTT. The genes are TRBV18 and TRBJ2-2, with 7 bases fitting TRBD1. Trimming removed 3 bases from V and 1 base from J; junction bases left unmatched: 2. Germline lookup yields CDR1 KGHSH and CDR2 LQKENI. The CDR3 is made up of 15 amino acids. The full variable domain, completed using reference TRBV18 and TRBJ2-2, is NAGVMQNPRHLVRRRGQEARLRCSPMKGHSHVYWYRQLPEEGLKFMVYLQKENIIDESGMPKERFSAEFPKEGPSILRIQQVVRGDSAAYFCASSPYRGNTGELFFGEGSRLTVL.

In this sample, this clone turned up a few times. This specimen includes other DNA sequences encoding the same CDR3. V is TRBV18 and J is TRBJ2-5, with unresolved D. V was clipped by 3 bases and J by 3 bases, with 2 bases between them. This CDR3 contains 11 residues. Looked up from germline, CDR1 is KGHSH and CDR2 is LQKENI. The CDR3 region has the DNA TGTGCCAGCTCACCGAAAGAGACCCAGTACTTC. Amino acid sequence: CASSPKETQYF.

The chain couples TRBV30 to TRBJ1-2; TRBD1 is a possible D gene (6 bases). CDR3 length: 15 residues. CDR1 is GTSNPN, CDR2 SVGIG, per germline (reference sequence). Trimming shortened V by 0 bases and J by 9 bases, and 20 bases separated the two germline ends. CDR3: CAWSVRGAQIRSYTF. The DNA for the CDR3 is TGTGCCTGGAGTGTACGGGGGGCGCAGATTAGGAGCTACACCTTC. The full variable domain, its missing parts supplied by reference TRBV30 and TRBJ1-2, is SQTIHQWPATLVQPVGSPLSLECTVEGTSNPNLYWYRQAAGRGLQLLFYSVGIGQISSEVPQNLSASRPQDRQFILSSKKLLLSDSGFYLCAWSVRGAQIRSYTFGSGTRLTVV.

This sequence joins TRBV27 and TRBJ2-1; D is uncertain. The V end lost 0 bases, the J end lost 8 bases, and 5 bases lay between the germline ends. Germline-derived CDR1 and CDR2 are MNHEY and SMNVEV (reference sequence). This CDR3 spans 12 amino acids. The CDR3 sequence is CASSLSGYEQFF. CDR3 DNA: TGTGCCAGCAGTTTATCAGGCTATGAGCAGTTCTTC.

This CDR3 is CASSSGGSGYNEQFF. CDR3 DNA: TGTGCCAGCAGCTCGGGGGGTAGCGGATACAATGAGCAGTTCTTC. This rearrangement joins TRBV7-3 to TRBJ2-1; 7 bases line up with TRBD2. V lost 4 bases, J lost 4 bases, and 7 bases stayed unmatched. Germline-derived CDR1 and CDR2 are SGHTA and FQGTGA. CDR3 length equals 15 residues.

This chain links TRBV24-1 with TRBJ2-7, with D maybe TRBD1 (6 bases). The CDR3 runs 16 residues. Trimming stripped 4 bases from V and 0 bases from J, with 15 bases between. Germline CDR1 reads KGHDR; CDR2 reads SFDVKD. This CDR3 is CATSETGTKSSYEQYF. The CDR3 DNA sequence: TGTGCCACCAGTGAGACCGGGACAAAGAGCTCCTACGAGCAGTACTTC.

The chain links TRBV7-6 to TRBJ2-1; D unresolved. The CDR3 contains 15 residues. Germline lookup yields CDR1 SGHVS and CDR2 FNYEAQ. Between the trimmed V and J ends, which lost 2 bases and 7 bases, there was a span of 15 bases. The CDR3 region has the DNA TGTGCCAGCAGCTTACCTTCCCCTATGGGAAATGAGCAGTTCTTC. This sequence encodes CASSLPSPMGNEQFF.

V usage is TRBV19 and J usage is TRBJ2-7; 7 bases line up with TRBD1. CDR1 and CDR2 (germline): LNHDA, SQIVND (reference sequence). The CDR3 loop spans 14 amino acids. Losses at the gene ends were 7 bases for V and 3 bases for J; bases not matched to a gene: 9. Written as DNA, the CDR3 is TGTGCCAGTAAGGGACAGAATACCGGCTACGAGCAGTACTTC. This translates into CASKGQNTGYEQYF.

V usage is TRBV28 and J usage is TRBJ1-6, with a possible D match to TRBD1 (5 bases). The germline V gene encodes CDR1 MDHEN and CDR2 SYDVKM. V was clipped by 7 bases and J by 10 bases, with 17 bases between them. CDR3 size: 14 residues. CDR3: CASTGGGLDSPLHF. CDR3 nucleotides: TGTGCCAGCACGGGGGGGGGTTTAGACTCACCCCTCCACTTT.